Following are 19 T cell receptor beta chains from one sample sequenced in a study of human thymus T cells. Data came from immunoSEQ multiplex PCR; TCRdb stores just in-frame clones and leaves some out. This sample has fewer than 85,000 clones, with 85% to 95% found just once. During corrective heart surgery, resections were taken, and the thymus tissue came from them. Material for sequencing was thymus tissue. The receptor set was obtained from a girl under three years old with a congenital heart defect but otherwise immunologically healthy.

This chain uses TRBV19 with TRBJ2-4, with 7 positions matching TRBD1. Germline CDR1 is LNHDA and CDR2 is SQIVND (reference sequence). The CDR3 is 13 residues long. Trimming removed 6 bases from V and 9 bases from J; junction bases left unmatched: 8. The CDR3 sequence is CASSRQGNGIQYF. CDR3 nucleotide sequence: TGTGCCAGTAGCCGACAGGGTAATGGCATTCAGTACTTC.

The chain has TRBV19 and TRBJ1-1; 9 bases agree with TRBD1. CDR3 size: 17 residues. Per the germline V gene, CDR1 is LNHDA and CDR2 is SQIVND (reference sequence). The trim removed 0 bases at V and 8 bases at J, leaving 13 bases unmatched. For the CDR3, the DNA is TGTGCCAGTAGTATAGAGAGCGGCGGGACAGGGATGGGCGAAGCTTTCTTT. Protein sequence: CASSIESGGTGMGEAFF.

The CDR3 sequence is CASSQDSQTVGETQYF. The CDR3 DNA follows: TGTGCCAGCAGCCAAGATTCTCAGACGGTGGGGGAGACCCAGTACTTC. This rearrangement joins TRBV14 to TRBJ2-5, with D unclear. V shed 0 bases and J shed 5 bases, with 16 bases lying between them. This CDR3 contains 16 residues. Germline loops: CDR1 SGHDN, CDR2 FVKESK.

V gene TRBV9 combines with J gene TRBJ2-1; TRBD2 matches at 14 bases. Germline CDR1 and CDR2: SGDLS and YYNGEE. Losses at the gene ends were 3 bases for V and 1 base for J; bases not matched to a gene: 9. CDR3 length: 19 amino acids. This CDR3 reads CASSAKPGLAGVSYNEQFF. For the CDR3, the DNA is TGTGCCAGCAGCGCGAAACCGGGACTAGCGGGAGTGTCCTACAATGAGCAGTTCTTC.

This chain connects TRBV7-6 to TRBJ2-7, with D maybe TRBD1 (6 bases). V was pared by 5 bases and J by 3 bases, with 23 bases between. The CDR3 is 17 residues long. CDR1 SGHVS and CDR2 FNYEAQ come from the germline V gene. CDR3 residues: CASSQRVTGPFSYEQYF. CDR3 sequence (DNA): TGTGCCAGCAGCCAAAGGGTCACAGGGCCCTTTAGCTACGAGCAGTACTTC.

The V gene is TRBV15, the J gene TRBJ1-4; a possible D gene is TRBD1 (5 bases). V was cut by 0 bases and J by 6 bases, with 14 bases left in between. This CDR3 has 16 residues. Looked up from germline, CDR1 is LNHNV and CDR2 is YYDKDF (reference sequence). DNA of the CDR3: TGTGCCACCAGCAGAGATCCCATTAGAGGGGATGAAAAACTGTTTTTT. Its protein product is CATSRDPIRGDEKLFF.

The CDR3 spells CASARGETQYF. CDR3 coding DNA: TGTGCCAGCGCCCGCGGCGAGACCCAGTACTTC. V is TRBV6-5 and J is TRBJ2-5; no clear D. CDR1 is MNHEY and CDR2 is SVGAGI in the germline V gene. The length of the CDR3 is 11 residues. V gave up 8 bases and J gave up 5 bases, with 9 bases separating them.

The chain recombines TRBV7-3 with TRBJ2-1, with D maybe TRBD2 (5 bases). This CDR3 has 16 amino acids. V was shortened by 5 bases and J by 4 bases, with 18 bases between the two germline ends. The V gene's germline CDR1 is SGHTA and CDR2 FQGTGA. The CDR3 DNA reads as TGTGCCAGCAGCAGCACTCGGACTCCGGAGTACAATGAGCAGTTCTTC. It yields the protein CASSSTRTPEYNEQFF.

The CDR3 region is CASSLDSGQGTYEQYF. The CDR3 region has the DNA TGTGCCAGCAGCTTAGATTCCGGACAGGGTACCTACGAGCAGTACTTC. This rearrangement joins TRBV7-9 to TRBJ2-7; TRBD1 matches 8 bases. Germline CDR1 is SEHNR and CDR2 is FQNEAQ (reference sequence). The CDR3 has 16 residues. V trimming: 1 base; J trimming: 2 bases; junction bases outside the gene matches: 7.

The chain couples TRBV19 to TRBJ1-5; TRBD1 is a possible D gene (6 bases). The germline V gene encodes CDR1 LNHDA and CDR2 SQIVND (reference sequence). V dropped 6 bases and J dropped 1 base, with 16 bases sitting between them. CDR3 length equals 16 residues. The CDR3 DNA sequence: TGTGCCAGTAGACTCCAGGGGCTATCGAGCAATCAGCCCCAGCATTTT. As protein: CASRLQGLSSNQPQHF.

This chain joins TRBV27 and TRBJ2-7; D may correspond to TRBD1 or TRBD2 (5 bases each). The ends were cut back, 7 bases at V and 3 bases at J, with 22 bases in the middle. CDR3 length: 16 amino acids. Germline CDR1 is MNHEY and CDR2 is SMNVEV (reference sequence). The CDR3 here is CASNPGTGRLGYEQYF. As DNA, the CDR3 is TGTGCCAGCAACCCCGGGACGGGGAGATTGGGCTACGAGCAGTACTTC.

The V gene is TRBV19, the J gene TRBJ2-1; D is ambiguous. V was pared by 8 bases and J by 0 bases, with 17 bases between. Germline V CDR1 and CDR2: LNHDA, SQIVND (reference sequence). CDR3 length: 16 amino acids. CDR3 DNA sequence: TGTGCCAGTGGACCGAGGACGGTGAGCTCCTACAATGAGCAGTTCTTC. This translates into CASGPRTVSSYNEQFF.

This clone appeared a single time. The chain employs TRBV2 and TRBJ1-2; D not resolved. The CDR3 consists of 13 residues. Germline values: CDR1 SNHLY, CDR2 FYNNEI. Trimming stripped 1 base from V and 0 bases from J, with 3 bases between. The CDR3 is CASSEGANYGYTF. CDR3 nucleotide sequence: TGTGCCAGCAGTGAAGGGGCTAACTATGGCTACACCTTC.

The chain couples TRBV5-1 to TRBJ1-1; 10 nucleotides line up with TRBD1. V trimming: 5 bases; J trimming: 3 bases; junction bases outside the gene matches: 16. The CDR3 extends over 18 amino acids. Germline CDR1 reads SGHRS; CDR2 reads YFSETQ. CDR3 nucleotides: TGCGCCAGCAGATCCGAAGGGACAGGGGACCTCGGGGACACTGAAGCTTTCTTT. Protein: CASRSEGTGDLGDTEAFF.

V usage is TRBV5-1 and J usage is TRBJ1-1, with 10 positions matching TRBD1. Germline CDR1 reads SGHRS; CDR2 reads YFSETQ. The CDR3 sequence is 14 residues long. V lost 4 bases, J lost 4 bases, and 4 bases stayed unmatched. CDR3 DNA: TGCGCCAGCAGCCTGACAGGGGGCTCCACTGAAGCTTTCTTT. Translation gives CASSLTGGSTEAFF.

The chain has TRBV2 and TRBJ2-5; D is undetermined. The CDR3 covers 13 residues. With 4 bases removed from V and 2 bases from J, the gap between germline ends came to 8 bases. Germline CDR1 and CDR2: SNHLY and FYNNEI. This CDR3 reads CASSVTTQETQYF. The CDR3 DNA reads TGTGCCAGCAGTGTGACCACGCAAGAGACCCAGTACTTC.

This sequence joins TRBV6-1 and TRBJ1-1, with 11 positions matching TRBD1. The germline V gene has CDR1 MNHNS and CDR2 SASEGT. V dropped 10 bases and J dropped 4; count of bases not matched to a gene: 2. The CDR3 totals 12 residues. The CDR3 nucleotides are TGTGCCACCGGGACAGGGGGCACTGAAGCTTTCTTT. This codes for CATGTGGTEAFF.

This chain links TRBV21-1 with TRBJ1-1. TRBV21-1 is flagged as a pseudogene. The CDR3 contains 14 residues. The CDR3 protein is CASSKARWDTEAFF. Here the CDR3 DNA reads TGTGCCAGCAGCAAAGCCCGCTGGGACACTGAAGCTTTCTTT.

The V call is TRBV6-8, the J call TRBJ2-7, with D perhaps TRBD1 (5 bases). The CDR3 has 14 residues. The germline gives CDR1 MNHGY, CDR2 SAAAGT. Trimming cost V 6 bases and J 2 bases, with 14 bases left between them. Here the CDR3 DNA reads TGTGCCAGCAGATCTTGGGGCCTTCCCTACGAGCAGTACTTC. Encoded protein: CASRSWGLPYEQYF.